Each of the 15 T cell receptor beta chains below was sequenced from the same sample in a study of blood T cells in healthy people across ages. A J-beta primer mix and a sample-barcoded 5' primer were used in a second PCR of roughly 7 to 12 cycles. MiXCR, applied by TCRdb to the 5' RACE reads, yields one record per CDR3 protein. Found here are about 1.8 million distinct CDR3 sequences, about 50% of them singletons; the top ten hold around 2.1%. The specimen was blood. Receptor source: a woman between 40 and 50 years old in good health.

This clonotype was seen more than once but under ten times. The chain uses TRBV20-1 and TRBJ2-1; 9 bases agree with TRBD2. Germline CDR1 and CDR2: DFQATT and SNEGSKA (reference sequence). This CDR3 has 14 residues. CDR3 region: CSPQGGGALNEQFF. The CDR3 DNA is TGCTCTCCCCAGGGCGGGGGGGCGTTGAATGAGCAGTTCTTC.

The V and J genes are TRBV5-6 and TRBJ2-3; D is undetermined. The CDR3 loop spans 17 amino acids. V was trimmed by 0 bases and J by 2 bases, leaving 16 bases between them. From germline, CDR1 is SGHDT and CDR2 YYEEEE. CDR3 protein: CASSLGPGQSYTDTQYF. CDR3 in DNA: TGTGCCAGCAGCTTGGGTCCCGGGCAATCCTACACAGATACGCAGTATTTT.

The chain employs TRBV9 and TRBJ2-1, with 11 bases aligning to TRBD1. The CDR3 has 15 amino acids. In germline, CDR1 is SGDLS, CDR2 YYNGEE. Trimming took 3 bases from V and 8 from J; bases not matched to a gene: 7. The CDR3 spells CASSEGQGAFYEQFF. The CDR3 DNA sequence: TGTGCCAGCAGCGAAGGACAGGGGGCGTTCTATGAGCAGTTCTTC.

The chain joins TRBV20-1 to TRBJ2-5, with D perhaps assigned TRBD1 or TRBD2 (5 bases each). Trimming shortened V by 6 bases and J by 4 bases, and 12 bases separated the two germline ends. This CDR3 is 12 amino acids long. Germline V gene data show CDR1 as DFQATT and CDR2 as SNEGSKA (reference sequence). The CDR3 DNA is TGCAGTGCCGATTCAGGGACAGAGACCCAGTACTTC. Protein product: CSADSGTETQYF.

The rearrangement joins TRBV15 to TRBJ2-7; the match to TRBD2 covers 7 bases. CDR1 is LNHNV and CDR2 is YYDKDF in the germline V gene (reference sequence). The CDR3 loop spans 16 amino acids. J lost 3 bases, V lost 1 base, and 9 bases had no gene match. The CDR3 region has the DNA TGTGCCACCAGCAGAGTCAAGACTAGCCCAAACTACGAGCAGTACTTC. Translation: CATSRVKTSPNYEQYF. Combining the CDR3 with reference TRBV15 and TRBJ2-7 gives the whole variable domain DAMVIQNPRYQVTQFGKPVTLSCSQTLNHNVMYWYQQKSSQAPKLLFHYYDKDFNNEADTPDNFQSRRPNTSFCFLDIRSPGLGDTAMYLCATSRVKTSPNYEQYFGPGTRLTVT.

This clonotype appeared a few times. CDR3 protein: CASSSGLAGRSGANVLTF. As DNA, the CDR3 is TGTGCCAGCAGCTCGGGACTAGCGGGGCGCTCTGGGGCCAACGTCCTGACTTTC. The V gene is TRBV11-2, the J gene TRBJ2-6; 13 nucleotides agree with TRBD2. This CDR3 region has 18 residues. The junction had 3 bases not matched to a gene; V was cut back by 4 bases and J by 0 bases. From germline, CDR1 is SGHAT and CDR2 FQNNGV.

The chain couples TRBV5-1 to TRBJ2-5, with 7 bases fitting TRBD1. J was trimmed by 1 base and V by 1 base; bases with no gene match: 4. Germline V gene sequence: CDR1 SGHRS, CDR2 YFSETQ. This CDR3 contains 15 residues. CDR3 sequence: CASSLFGQAQETQYF. CDR3 nucleotides: TGCGCCAGCAGCTTGTTTGGACAGGCCCAAGAGACCCAGTACTTC.

This clonotype was recorded a few times. V and J are TRBV6-6 and TRBJ2-1; no definite D call. Germline CDR1 and CDR2: MNHNY and SVGAGI (reference sequence). The CDR3 runs to 15 residues. The germline V and J ends were trimmed by 8 bases and 6 bases, with 20 bases remaining between them. The CDR3 spells CASGSALSNVNEQFF. CDR3 coding DNA: TGTGCCAGCGGATCAGCACTTTCCAACGTCAATGAGCAGTTCTTC.

The rearrangement joins TRBV5-1 to TRBJ1-5; no definite D call. The germline V gene encodes CDR1 SGHRS and CDR2 YFSETQ. The CDR3 extends over 13 amino acids. Trimming stripped 2 bases from V and 5 bases from J, with 8 bases between. The CDR3 nucleotides are TGCGCCAGCAGCTTCGATGGATATCAGCCCCAGCATTTT. The encoded protein is CASSFDGYQPQHF.

A note on this clonotype: A junction end diverges from the germline sequence, so it may reflect a read error. This sequence joins TRBV11-1 and TRBJ2-1; TRBD1 might be the D (5 bases). CDR3 length equals 17 residues. CDR1 is SGHAT, CDR2 FQDESV, per germline (reference sequence). CDR3 residues: CAGSLQAGQGLYNEQFF. As DNA, the CDR3 is TGTGCCGGCAGCTTGCAGGCAGGGCAGGGTCTATACAATGAGCAGTTCTTC.

In DNA, the CDR3 is TGCAGTGCTAGGGACTTGGGGGTTGGGATTTACGAGCAGTACTTC. Translating it yields CSARDLGVGIYEQYF. This chain links TRBV20-1 with TRBJ2-7; D tentatively reads TRBD1 or TRBD2 (5 bases each). V was pared by 3 bases and J by 4 bases, with 19 bases between. CDR1 DFQATT and CDR2 SNEGSKA come from the germline V gene (reference sequence). The CDR3 has 15 residues.

The J gene is TRBJ2-7, the V gene TRBV5-1; 9 positions agree with TRBD1. There are 13 residues in the CDR3. Unmatched junction bases numbered 8, after V lost 4 bases and J lost 9 bases. Germline V CDR1 and CDR2: SGHRS, YFSETQ. CDR3 nucleotides: TGCGCCAGCAGCCCGAACCGGGACAGGGCGCAGTACTTC. It encodes CASSPNRDRAQYF.

The table lists this clonotype with many counts. The V gene is TRBV3-1, the J gene TRBJ2-3; no reliable D call. The CDR3 totals 14 residues. Per the germline V gene, CDR1 is LGHDT and CDR2 is YNNKEL (reference sequence). Trimming cost V 1 base and J 8 bases, with 13 bases left between them. CDR3 in DNA: TGTGCCAGCAGCCAAGGCCCCCTATCAGTTACGCAGTATTTT. It translates to CASSQGPLSVTQYF.

This clonotype was observed once. The genes are TRBV29-1 and TRBJ1-2; tentatively, D is TRBD1 (5 bases). CDR3 size: 16 residues. The V end was cut by 3 bases, the J end by 7 bases, with 24 bases between. Germline lookup yields CDR1 SQVTM and CDR2 ANQGSEA. CDR3 in amino acids: CSVDLRTTVNEPGYTF. Here the CDR3 DNA reads TGCAGCGTTGATCTCAGAACGACAGTAAATGAGCCTGGCTACACCTTC.

The chain carries TRBV28 and TRBJ2-4; no definite D call. The J call could be wrong; TRBJ2-5 is a better fit for the DNA end. This CDR3 is built from 14 residues. The germline CDR1 and CDR2 sequences are MDHEN and SYDVKM. The CDR3 is CASSRPPVTETQYF. The CDR3 DNA reads TGTGCCAGCAGCCGACCCCCAGTAACAGAGACCCAGTACTTC.